The clone carrying this T cell receptor (beta chain) was picked up a small number of times. Its specificity is not known. Trimming shortened V by 5 bases and J by 5 bases, and 4 bases separated the two germline ends. The germline V gene encodes CDR1 SGHAT and CDR2 FQNNGV. The CDR3 has 11 amino acids. The sample is drawn from a study of cytomegalovirus exposure and HLA in healthy donors. 60 Vbeta and 13 Jbeta primers were used in PCR. Libraries were prepared by immunoSEQ multiplex PCR; TCRdb keeps only in-frame clonotypes and omits some of them. Of about 150,000 clones listed, 60% to 80% were seen once; the top ten hold 10% to 15%. General study results and limits: An analysis was carried out at a later point. It showed that HLA-associated TCR beta chains were more clonally expanded than equally common non-associated chains. CMV serostatus was the sole immune exposure data available.

Material: PBMCs. J is TRBJ2-1 and V is TRBV11-2, with D hard to call. This TCR was recovered from a man younger than 40 in good health and CMV-seropositive. The CDR3 reads CASSPNNEQFF. DNA for the CDR3: TGTGCCAGCAGCCCCAACAATGAGCAGTTCTTC.